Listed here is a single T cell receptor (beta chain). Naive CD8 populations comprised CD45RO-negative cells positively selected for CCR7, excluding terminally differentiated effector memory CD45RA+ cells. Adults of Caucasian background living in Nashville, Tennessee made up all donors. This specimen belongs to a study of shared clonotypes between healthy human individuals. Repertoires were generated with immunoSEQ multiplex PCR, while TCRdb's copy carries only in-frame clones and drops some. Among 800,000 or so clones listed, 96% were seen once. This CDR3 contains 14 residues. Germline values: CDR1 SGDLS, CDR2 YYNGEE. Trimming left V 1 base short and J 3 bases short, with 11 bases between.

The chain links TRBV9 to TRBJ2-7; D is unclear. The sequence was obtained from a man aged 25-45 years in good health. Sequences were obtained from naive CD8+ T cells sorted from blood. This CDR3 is CASSVSGGYYEQYF. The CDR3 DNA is TGTGCCAGCAGCGTATCTGGCGGATACTACGAGCAGTACTTC.